This entry concerns a single TCR beta chain. The sample comes from a study of identical twins. Germline-derived CDR1 and CDR2 are DFQATT and SNEGSKA (reference sequence). V was pared by 0 bases and J by 5 bases, with 11 bases between. CDR3 size: 13 residues. TCRdb reanalysed the 5' RACE reads using MiXCR and keeps one entry per CDR3 protein. The sample shows 450,000 or so distinct CDR3 sequences, less than 25% of them seen only once. These same data were also listed under a study on T cells expressing NK-cell markers. That work adds: Four donors showed these clonotypes also leading the CD3+CD56-NKG2C+ fraction.

The rearrangement uses TRBV20-1 and TRBJ2-7; D perhaps matches TRBD1 (6 bases). Material for sequencing was CD4+ T cells sorted from blood. This clonotype was obtained from a woman between 18 and 29 years old in good health. The CDR3 protein is CSARDQGLDEQYF. Here the CDR3 DNA reads TGCAGTGCTAGAGATCAGGGGCTGGACGAGCAGTACTTC.